This T cell receptor beta chain was documented in a study of early T cells in non-severe SARS-CoV-2 infection. This CDR3 is 14 amino acids long. Trimming pared 6 bases from V and 0 bases from J, leaving 8 bases between. Germline loops: CDR1 KGHSH, CDR2 LQKENI. TCRdb fed the 5' RACE reads into MiXCR, producing one record per CDR3 protein. The sample consists of about 34,000 distinct CDR3 sequences, roughly 6.6% of them appearing once. The specimen was whole blood, collected at baseline. The J gene is TRBJ1-4, the V gene TRBV18, with unresolved D. This clonotype was sampled from an adult who was a healthcare worker with PCR-confirmed SARS-CoV-2 infection or an uninfected control (not recorded which). In DNA form, the CDR3 reads TGTGCCAGCTCGGGAAATCCAACTAATGAAAAACTGTTTTTT. Translating gives CASSGNPTNEKLFF.